This TCR beta chain derives from a study of CD8+CD57+ T cells in acquired aplastic anemia. It was genomic DNA that served as the template for profiling TCR beta VDJ and CDR3. TCRdb called the reads again in MiXCR, with one record for every CDR3 protein. This sample has approximately 190,000 distinct CDR3 sequences, with just under 50% found just once. With 8 bases removed from V and 7 bases from J, the gap between germline ends came to 20 bases. CDR1 is SQVTM, CDR2 ANQGSEA, per germline. The CDR3 contains 14 residues. This clonotype came up a few times. By flow cytometry, patients selected for sequencing had shown an expansion of CD8+CD57+ cells.

Input material: sorted CD4+, CD8+, or CD8+CD57+ T cells (not recorded which) from PBMCs. This clonotype was sampled from a human donor with aplastic anemia. V is TRBV29-1 and J is TRBJ2-2, with a tentative D call TRBD1 (5 bases). The CDR3 spells CSTPGDRPNGELFF. As DNA, the CDR3 is TGCAGCACCCCCGGTGACAGACCTAACGGGGAGCTGTTTTTT.